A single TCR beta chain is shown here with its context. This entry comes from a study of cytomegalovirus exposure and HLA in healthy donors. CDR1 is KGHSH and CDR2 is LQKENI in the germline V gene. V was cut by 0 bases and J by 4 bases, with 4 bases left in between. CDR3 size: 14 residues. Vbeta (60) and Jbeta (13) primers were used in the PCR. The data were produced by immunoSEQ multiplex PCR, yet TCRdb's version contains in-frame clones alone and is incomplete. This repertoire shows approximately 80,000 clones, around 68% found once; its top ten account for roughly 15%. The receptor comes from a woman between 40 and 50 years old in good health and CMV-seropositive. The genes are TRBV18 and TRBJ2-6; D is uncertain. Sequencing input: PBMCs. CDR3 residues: CASSPPAGANVLTF. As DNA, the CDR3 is TGTGCCAGCTCACCACCGGCAGGGGCCAACGTCCTGACTTTC. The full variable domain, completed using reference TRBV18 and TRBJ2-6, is NAGVMQNPRHLVRRRGQEARLRCSPMKGHSHVYWYRQLPEEGLKFMVYLQKENIIDESGMPKERFSAEFPKEGPSILRIQQVVRGDSAAYFCASSPPAGANVLTFGAGSRLTVL.